The 32 T cell receptor beta chains in this list originate from one sample, sequenced in a study of blood T cell repertoires in COVID-19. Libraries were prepared by immunoSEQ multiplex PCR; TCRdb keeps only in-frame clonotypes and omits some of them. The sample holds 450,000 to 500,000 clones; 75% to 90% are singletons and the top ten take approximately 2.9%. Sequencing was carried out using peripheral blood. These receptors were taken from a human donor in a cohort sampled during active COVID-19.

The genes are TRBV3-1 (or the pseudogene TRBV3-2) and TRBJ2-7; 7 bases map to TRBD2. Germline V gene data show CDR1 as LGHDT and CDR2 as YNNKEL (reference sequence). Trimming cost V 0 bases and J 2 bases; bases outside gene matches: 7. CDR3 length: 16 amino acids. The CDR3 bases are TGTGCCAGCAGCCAAGATCGCCTAGCGGACACCTACGAGCAGTACTTC. Protein product: CASSQDRLADTYEQYF.

This clone showed up just a few times. J is TRBJ1-1 and V is TRBV19; D call uncertain. Looked up from germline, CDR1 is LNHDA and CDR2 is SQIVND (reference sequence). CDR3 size: 14 residues. The ends were cut back, 0 bases at V and 7 bases at J, with 12 bases in the middle. The chain's CDR3 is CASSIESGGNEAFF. CDR3 bases: TGTGCCAGTAGTATAGAAAGTGGAGGCAATGAAGCTTTCTTT.

The chain is built from TRBV30 and TRBJ2-1; a possible D gene is TRBD2 (6 bases). Looked up from germline, CDR1 is GTSNPN and CDR2 is SVGIG (reference sequence). The CDR3 is 13 residues long. Trimming removed 3 bases from V and 5 bases from J, with 11 bases in between. DNA for the CDR3: TGTGCCTGGAGCTGGGCGGGAAACAATGAGCAGTTCTTC. Its translation: CAWSWAGNNEQFF.

The chain carries TRBV25-1 and TRBJ1-2, with a tentative D call TRBD1 (6 bases). V lost 3 bases, J lost 1 base, and 12 bases lay in between. This CDR3 has 15 residues. CDR1 is MGHDK and CDR2 is SYGVNS in the germline V gene. The CDR3, as DNA: TGTGCCAGCAGTGAGCCTCTAGGGGGTAACTATGGCTACACCTTC. Translating gives CASSEPLGGNYGYTF.

This sequence joins TRBV6-5 and TRBJ2-1, with 9 bases identical to TRBD2. Per the germline V gene, CDR1 is MNHEY and CDR2 is SVGAGI. This CDR3 comprises 16 residues. V was clipped by 6 bases and J by 6 bases; unmatched bases: 12. CDR3 coding DNA: TGTGCCAGCAGCTACGGCGGCGGGAGGGCCGGCAATGAGCAGTTCTTC. It is translated as CASSYGGGRAGNEQFF.

The chain links TRBV6-5 to TRBJ2-7, with 7 positions matching TRBD1. This CDR3 spans 14 amino acids. V shed 2 bases and J 0 bases; nucleotides not matched to a gene: 1. Germline CDR1 MNHEY, CDR2 SVGAGI. CDR3 amino acids: CASSYRDSSYEQYF. The DNA for the CDR3 is TGTGCCAGCAGTTACCGGGACAGCTCCTACGAGCAGTACTTC.

The count of this clone is one. The V and J genes are TRBV27 and TRBJ1-2; D gene uncertain. V dropped 4 bases and J dropped 8 bases, with 14 bases sitting between them. Per germline, CDR1 MNHEY and CDR2 SMNVEV (reference sequence). The CDR3 has 13 residues. The CDR3 loop is CASSSGPGWGYTF. The CDR3 region has the DNA TGTGCCAGCAGTTCCGGCCCGGGTTGGGGCTACACCTTC.

This sequence joins TRBV14 and TRBJ2-5; 7 positions match TRBD2. Trimming cost V 5 bases and J 5 bases; bases outside gene matches: 11. CDR1 is SGHDN and CDR2 is FVKESK in the germline V gene. The CDR3 consists of 15 residues. The CDR3 loop is CASSESGKVRETQYF. Here the CDR3 DNA reads TGTGCCAGCAGCGAGAGCGGGAAGGTGAGGGAGACCCAGTACTTC.

The J gene is TRBJ2-5, the V gene TRBV18, with 10 bases that match TRBD1. Trimming took 5 bases from V and 5 from J; bases not matched to a gene: 11. Germline CDR1 reads KGHSH; CDR2 reads LQKENI. The CDR3 is 16 residues long. CDR3 loop: CASSNSGTGEVETQYF. Written as DNA, the CDR3 is TGTGCCAGCTCAAACTCCGGGACAGGGGAGGTTGAGACCCAGTACTTC. Looking up the rest from reference TRBV18 and TRBJ2-5 gives the full variable domain: NAGVMQNPRHLVRRRGQEARLRCSPMKGHSHVYWYRQLPEEGLKFMVYLQKENIIDESGMPKERFSAEFPKEGPSILRIQQVVRGDSAAYFCASSNSGTGEVETQYFGPGTRLLVL.

The V gene is TRBV19, the J gene TRBJ1-2, with TRBD1 matching 9 bases. The junction had 9 bases not matched to a gene; V was cut back by 4 bases and J by 3 bases. This CDR3 region has 16 residues. CDR1 and CDR2 (germline): LNHDA, SQIVND (reference sequence). The CDR3 nucleotides are TGTGCCAGTAGTAGACAGGACAGGGGATCGTACTATGGCTACACCTTC. The encoded protein is CASSRQDRGSYYGYTF.

This chain uses TRBV28 with TRBJ2-3; TRBD2 matches at 10 bases. Germline CDR1 is MDHEN and CDR2 is SYDVKM. This CDR3 contains 16 residues. J lost 7 bases, V lost 3 bases, and 10 bases had no gene match. The CDR3 DNA reads as TGTGCCAGCAGTTTTGAGTCAGCGGGAGGGCCGAATACGCAGTATTTT. Its protein product is CASSFESAGGPNTQYF.

This chain uses TRBV19 with TRBJ1-5; 9 positions agree with TRBD1. The V gene end was trimmed by 5 bases and the J gene end by 6 bases; junction bases not matched to a gene: 11. Germline V gene lookup returns CDR1 LNHDA and CDR2 SQIVND (reference sequence). This CDR3 is built from 16 residues. CDR3 sequence (DNA): TGTGCCAGTAGTGTCCTCTCGACAGGGGGTGCTCAGCCCCAGCATTTT. Its translation is CASSVLSTGGAQPQHF.

V usage is TRBV27 and J usage is TRBJ1-5, with 8 bases matching TRBD1. CDR1 is MNHEY and CDR2 is SMNVEV in the germline V gene (reference sequence). CDR3 length equals 16 residues. V lost 4 bases, J lost 4 bases, and 9 bases stayed unmatched. CDR3 sequence reads: CASSSLGQGLNQPQHF. The CDR3 nucleotides read TGTGCCAGCAGTTCCCTTGGACAGGGACTAAATCAGCCCCAGCATTTT.

The chain carries TRBV19 and TRBJ1-6, with 7 bases identical to TRBD1. The length of the CDR3 is 15 residues. With 5 bases clipped from V and 6 bases from J, the junction kept 7 bases outside the gene matches. CDR1 is LNHDA and CDR2 is SQIVND in the germline V gene (reference sequence). The CDR3: CASSAGTASNSPLHF. The CDR3 region has the DNA TGTGCCAGTAGTGCCGGGACAGCCTCTAATTCACCCCTCCACTTT. Variable domain in full (rest from reference TRBV19 and TRBJ1-6): DGGITQSPKYLFRKEGQNVTLSCEQNLNHDAMYWYRQDPGQGLRLIYYSQIVNDFQKGDIAEGYSVSREKKESFPLTVTSAQKNPTAFYLCASSAGTASNSPLHFGNGTRLTVT.

Only one count was recorded for this clone. The J gene is TRBJ1-2, the V gene TRBV28, with 7 nucleotides matching TRBD1. The V gene's germline CDR1 is MDHEN and CDR2 SYDVKM. The CDR3 runs 14 residues. Trimming took 4 bases from V and 8 from J; bases not matched to a gene: 10. The CDR3 loop is CASSSLGGARGYTF. Written as DNA, the CDR3 is TGTGCCAGCAGTTCGTTAGGGGGCGCGAGGGGCTACACCTTC.

The chain uses TRBV24-1 and TRBJ2-7; TRBD2 matches 15 bases. Trimming removed 5 bases from V and 3 bases from J; junction bases left unmatched: 4. CDR3 length equals 16 residues. Germline values: CDR1 KGHDR, CDR2 SFDVKD. CDR3 in DNA: TGTGCCACCAGTGGGTGGACTAGCGGGAGGGTCTACGAGCAGTACTTC. It encodes CATSGWTSGRVYEQYF.

The J gene is TRBJ2-2, the V gene TRBV4-2; maybe TRBD2 (5 bases). The CDR3 sequence is 16 residues long. V was trimmed by 3 bases and J by 2 bases, leaving 13 bases between them. Germline loops: CDR1 LGHNA, CDR2 YNFKEQ. CDR3 in amino acids: CASSQALGANTGELFF. The CDR3 region has the DNA TGTGCCAGCAGCCAGGCACTAGGCGCCAACACCGGGGAGCTGTTTTTT.

This chain joins TRBV5-1 and TRBJ1-1; 9 bases fit TRBD1. The J segment lost 1 base and the V segment lost 0 bases, leaving 7 bases of the junction unmatched. This CDR3 is 17 amino acids long. Germline loops: CDR1 SGHRS, CDR2 YFSETQ. The CDR3 sequence is CASSLDRGLGTNTEAFF. The CDR3 nucleotides read TGCGCCAGCAGCTTGGACAGGGGGCTTGGGACGAACACTGAAGCTTTCTTT.

The rearrangement links TRBV5-4 to TRBJ2-5; 7 bases fit TRBD1. The CDR3 consists of 15 residues. The junction had 9 bases not matched to a gene; V was cut back by 4 bases and J by 3 bases. Germline CDR1 and CDR2: SGHNT and YYREEE (reference sequence). Here the CDR3 DNA reads TGTGCCAGCAGCAGGGACCCGCAGGGGGAAGAGACCCAGTACTTC. Its translation is CASSRDPQGEETQYF.

This rearrangement joins TRBV7-9 to TRBJ1-3; D unclear. Germline V gene data show CDR1 as SEHNR and CDR2 as FQNEAQ (reference sequence). The CDR3 covers 13 residues. V lost 5 bases, J lost 3 bases, and 8 bases lay in between. The CDR3 here is CASSPNSGNTIYF. CDR3 DNA sequence: TGTGCCAGCAGCCCTAATAGTGGAAACACCATATATTTT.

In nucleotides, the CDR3 is TGTGCCAGCAGTTTCGGACTAGCGGGAGAAAATGAGCAGTTCTTC. This encodes CASSFGLAGENEQFF. The rearrangement uses TRBV27 and TRBJ2-1; 13 nucleotides align to TRBD2. Germline V gene lookup returns CDR1 MNHEY and CDR2 SMNVEV (reference sequence). CDR3 length: 15 amino acids. V was pared by 3 bases and J by 7 bases, with 3 bases of the junction left unmatched.

The CDR3 sequence: CASSSRDSLNQPQHF. Written as DNA, the CDR3 is TGTGCCAGTAGCTCCCGGGACAGCCTCAATCAGCCCCAGCATTTT. The chain joins TRBV19 to TRBJ1-5; 7 bases map to TRBD1. Germline V lookup: CDR1 LNHDA, CDR2 SQIVND (reference sequence). V was clipped by 6 bases and J by 3 bases; unmatched bases: 8. The CDR3 consists of 15 residues.

The genes are TRBV7-3 and TRBJ2-1; D might be TRBD2 (7 bases). V was pared by 0 bases and J by 3 bases, with 9 bases between. CDR1 is SGHTA and CDR2 is FQGTGA in the germline V gene. CDR3 size: 15 residues. The CDR3 protein is CASSLTRGGYNEQFF. The CDR3 DNA follows: TGTGCCAGCAGCTTAACGAGGGGGGGCTACAATGAGCAGTTCTTC.

In regard to this clone: This CDR3 is also generated by other DNA sequences in the sample. The chain couples TRBV6-2 or TRBV6-3 to TRBJ2-3, with 11 positions matching TRBD1. The CDR3 runs 16 residues. Germline-derived CDR1 and CDR2 are MNHEY and SVGEGT. V lost 4 bases to trimming and J lost 3 bases; unmatched junction nucleotides: 6. The DNA of the CDR3 is TGTGCCAGCAGTTTCCGGACAGGGGGCGGAACAGATACGCAGTATTTT. As protein: CASSFRTGGGTDTQYF.

The V gene is TRBV10-2, the J gene TRBJ2-1; maybe TRBD1 (6 bases). The CDR3 totals 14 residues. Germline V CDR1 and CDR2: WSHSY, SAAADI. With 3 bases removed from V and 3 bases from J, the gap between germline ends came to 9 bases. The CDR3 region has the DNA TGCGCCAGCAGTGAAGGGGACAACTACAATGAGCAGTTCTTC. Residues: CASSEGDNYNEQFF.

DNA for the CDR3: TGTGCCAGCAGCCAAACTAGCGGGAGGGGGACCGGGGAGCTGTTTTTT. It encodes CASSQTSGRGTGELFF. V and J are TRBV3-1 (or the pseudogene TRBV3-2) and TRBJ2-2; 13 nucleotides match TRBD2. Looked up from germline, CDR1 is LGHDT and CDR2 is YNNKEL (reference sequence). Trimming removed 2 bases from V and 5 bases from J; junction bases left unmatched: 2. The CDR3 is 16 amino acids.

This chain links TRBV21-1 with TRBJ1-2; no DNA check was done on the table's D call, TRBD1. TRBV21-1 is a pseudogene. This CDR3 spans 16 amino acids. The CDR3 nucleotides are TGTGCCAGCAGCAAAGAGGACAGGGAGGCGAACTATGGCTACACCTTC. Protein sequence: CASSKEDREANYGYTF.

This clone came up a few times. V is TRBV29-1 and J is TRBJ2-3; 9 bases line up with TRBD2. CDR1 is SQVTM and CDR2 is ANQGSEA in the germline V gene. V lost 3 bases and J lost 3; bases outside the gene matches: 7. The CDR3 is 15 residues long. CDR3 in amino acids: CSVDIRSGRTDTQYF. The CDR3 coding sequence is TGCAGCGTTGATATCCGGAGCGGGAGGACAGATACGCAGTATTTT.

This clone was seen a few times. The chain employs TRBV5-1 and TRBJ2-2; TRBD2 matches 12 bases. This CDR3 contains 16 residues. Losses at the gene ends were 3 bases for V and 6 bases for J; bases not matched to a gene: 6. CDR1 is SGHRS, CDR2 YFSETQ, per germline. DNA for the CDR3: TGCGCCAGCAGCTATGTGACTAGCGGGAGTTCCGGGGAGCTGTTTTTT. This sequence encodes CASSYVTSGSSGELFF.

The chain has TRBV28 and TRBJ2-3; TRBD2 is a possible D gene (5 bases). Germline CDR1 and CDR2: MDHEN and SYDVKM. This CDR3 region has 14 residues. V lost 2 bases, J lost 1 base, and 7 bases lay in between. CDR3 protein: CASSLRGGTDTQYF. The CDR3 region has the DNA TGTGCCAGCAGTTTACGGGGTGGCACAGATACGCAGTATTTT. Supplemented by reference TRBV28 and TRBJ2-3, the full variable domain reads DVKVTQSSRYLVKRTGEKVFLECVQDMDHENMFWYRQDPGLGLRLIYFSYDVKMKEKGDIPEGYSVSREKKERFSLILESASTNQTSMYLCASSLRGGTDTQYFGPGTRLTVL.

This clone was counted once. The chain carries TRBV4-1 and TRBJ2-1, with 11 bases identical to TRBD2. The CDR3 is 16 amino acids. V was pared by 2 bases and J by 7 bases, with 7 bases of the junction left unmatched. CDR1 is MGHRA and CDR2 is YSYEKL in the germline V gene. As DNA, the CDR3 is TGCGCCAGCAGCCAATCACTAGCGGGAGTGGGTAATGAGCAGTTCTTC. Its translation is CASSQSLAGVGNEQFF.

The rearrangement links TRBV11-3 to TRBJ1-1; D call uncertain. Trimming left V 0 bases short and J 1 base short, with 6 bases between. The CDR3 loop spans 14 amino acids. Germline V CDR1 and CDR2: SGHNT, YENEEA. In DNA form, the CDR3 reads TGTGCCAGCAGCTTAGATCGGGGGAACACTGAAGCTTTCTTT. It translates to CASSLDRGNTEAFF.